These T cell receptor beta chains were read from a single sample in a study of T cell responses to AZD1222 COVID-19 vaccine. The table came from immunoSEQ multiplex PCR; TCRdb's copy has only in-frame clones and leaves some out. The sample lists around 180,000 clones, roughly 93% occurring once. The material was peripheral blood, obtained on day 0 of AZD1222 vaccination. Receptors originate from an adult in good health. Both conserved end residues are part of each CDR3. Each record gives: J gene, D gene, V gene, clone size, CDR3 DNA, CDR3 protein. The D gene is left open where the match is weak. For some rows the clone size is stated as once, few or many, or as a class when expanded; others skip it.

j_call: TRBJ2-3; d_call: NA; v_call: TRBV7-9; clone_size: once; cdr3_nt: TGTGCCAGCAGCTTACCCCCGACAGGCCTCGGGGGAGATACGCAGTATTTT; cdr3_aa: CASSLPPTGLGGDTQYF
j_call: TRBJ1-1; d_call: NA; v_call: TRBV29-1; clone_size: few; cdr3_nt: TGCAGCGTTGTGCCAGGAGCGAACACTGAAGCTTTCTTT; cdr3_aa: CSVVPGANTEAFF
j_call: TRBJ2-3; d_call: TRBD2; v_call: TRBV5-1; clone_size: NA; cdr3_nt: TGCGCCAGCAGCTTGGAACCGGGACTAGCGGGAGGGCAAGGGGCAGATACGCAGTATTTT; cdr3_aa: CASSLEPGLAGGQGADTQYF
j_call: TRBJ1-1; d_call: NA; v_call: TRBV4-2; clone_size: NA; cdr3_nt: TGTGCCAGCAGCCAATTGCGGGAAGTGAACACTGAAGCTTTCTTT; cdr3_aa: CASSQLREVNTEAFF
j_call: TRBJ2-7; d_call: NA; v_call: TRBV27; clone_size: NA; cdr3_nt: TGTGCCAGCCGGAATAGGGTGGACGAGCAGTACTTC; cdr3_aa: CASRNRVDEQYF
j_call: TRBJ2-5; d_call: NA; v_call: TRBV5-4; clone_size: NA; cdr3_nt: TGTGCCAGCAGCTTCTTCGGCAGACAAGAGACCCAGTACTTC; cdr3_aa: CASSFFGRQETQYF
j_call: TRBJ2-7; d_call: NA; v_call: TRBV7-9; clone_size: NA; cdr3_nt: TGTGCCAGCAGCTTCTCTATGACACAGGGGGGGAAGTACTTC; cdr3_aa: CASSFSMTQGGKYF
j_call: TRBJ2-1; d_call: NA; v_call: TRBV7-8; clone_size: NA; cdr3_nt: TGTGCCAGCATCGCGTTGGGTCCAGACAATGAGCAGTTCTTC; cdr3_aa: CASIALGPDNEQFF
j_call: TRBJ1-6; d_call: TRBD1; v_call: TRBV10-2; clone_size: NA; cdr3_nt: TGCGCCAGCAGTGGACAGGGTGGTTCACCCCTCCACTTT; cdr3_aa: CASSGQGGSPLHF
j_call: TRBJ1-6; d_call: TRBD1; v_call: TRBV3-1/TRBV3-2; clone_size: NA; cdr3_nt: TGTGCCAGCAGGCCGGGACAGAATTCACCCCTCCACTTT; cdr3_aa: CASRPGQNSPLHF
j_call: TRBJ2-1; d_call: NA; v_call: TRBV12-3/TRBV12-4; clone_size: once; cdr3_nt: TGTGCCAGCGTTCACCAAAATGAGCAGTTCTTC; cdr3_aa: CASVHQNEQFF
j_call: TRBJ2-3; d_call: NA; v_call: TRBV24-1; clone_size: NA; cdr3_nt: TGTGCCACCAGTGTGGGGTTGCAAGGGCAGTATTTT; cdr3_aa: CATSVGLQGQYF
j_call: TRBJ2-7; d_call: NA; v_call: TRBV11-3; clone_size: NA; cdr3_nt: TGTGCCAGCAGCTCCGACACCCGGGGCGGCGAGCAGTACTTC; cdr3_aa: CASSSDTRGGEQYF
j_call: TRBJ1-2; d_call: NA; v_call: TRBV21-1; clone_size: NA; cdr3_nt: TGTGCCAGCAGCAATAAACAGGGAATTTATGGCTACACCTTC; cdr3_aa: CASSNKQGIYGYTF
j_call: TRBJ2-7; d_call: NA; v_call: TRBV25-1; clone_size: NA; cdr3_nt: TGTGCCAGCAGTCTATACAGCGGATCCGCGTACGAGCAGTACTTC; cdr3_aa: CASSLYSGSAYEQYF
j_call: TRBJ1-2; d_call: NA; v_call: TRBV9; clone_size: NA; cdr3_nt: TGTGCCAGCACGGGCGGTATCGACTATGGCTACACCTTC; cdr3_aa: CASTGGIDYGYTF
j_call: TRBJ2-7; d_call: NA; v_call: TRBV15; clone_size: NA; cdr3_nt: TGTGCCACCACCATCTTTGATTCCCTCTCCTACGAGCAGTACTTC; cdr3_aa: CATTIFDSLSYEQYF
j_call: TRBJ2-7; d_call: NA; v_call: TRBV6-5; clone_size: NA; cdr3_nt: TGTGCCAGCATTCTTTTTGGGGCCAACTCCTACGAGCAGTACTTC; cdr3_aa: CASILFGANSYEQYF
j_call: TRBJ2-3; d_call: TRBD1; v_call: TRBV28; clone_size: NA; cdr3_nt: TGTGCCAGCAGTTTTGGTGGGGGACAGGCCGCAGATACGCAGTATTTT; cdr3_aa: CASSFGGGQAADTQYF